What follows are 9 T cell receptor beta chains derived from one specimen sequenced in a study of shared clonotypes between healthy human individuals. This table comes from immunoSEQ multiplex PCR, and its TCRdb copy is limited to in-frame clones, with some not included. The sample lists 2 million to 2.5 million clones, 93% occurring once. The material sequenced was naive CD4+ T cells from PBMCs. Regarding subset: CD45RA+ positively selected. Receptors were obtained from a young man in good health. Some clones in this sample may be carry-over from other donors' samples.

The CDR3 DNA is TGTGCCAGTAGTATGGTTCTGGGCATCGATGAGCAGTTCTTC. This translates into CASSMVLGIDEQFF. V gene TRBV19 combines with J gene TRBJ2-1; no clear D gene. The CDR3 length is 14 residues. Germline values: CDR1 LNHDA, CDR2 SQIVND (reference sequence). With 3 bases removed from V and 8 bases from J, the gap between germline ends came to 14 bases.

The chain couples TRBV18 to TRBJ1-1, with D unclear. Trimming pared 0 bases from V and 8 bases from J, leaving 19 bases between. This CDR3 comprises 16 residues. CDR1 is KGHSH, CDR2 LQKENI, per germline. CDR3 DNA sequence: TGTGCCAGCTCACCACCGAGATTTCTAGTGCGGAACGAAGCTTTCTTT. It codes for CASSPPRFLVRNEAFF.

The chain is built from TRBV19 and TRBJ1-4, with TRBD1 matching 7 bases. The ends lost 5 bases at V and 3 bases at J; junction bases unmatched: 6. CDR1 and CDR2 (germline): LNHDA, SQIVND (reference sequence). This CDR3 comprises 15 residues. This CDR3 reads CASSAHRGANEKLFF. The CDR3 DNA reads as TGTGCCAGTAGTGCGCACAGGGGAGCTAATGAAAAACTGTTTTTT.

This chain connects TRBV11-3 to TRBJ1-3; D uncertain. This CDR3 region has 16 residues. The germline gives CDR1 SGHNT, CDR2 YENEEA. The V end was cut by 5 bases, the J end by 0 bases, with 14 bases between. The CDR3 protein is CASSLRPVLSGNTIYF. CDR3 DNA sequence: TGTGCCAGCAGCCTCAGGCCCGTACTCTCTGGAAACACCATATATTTT.

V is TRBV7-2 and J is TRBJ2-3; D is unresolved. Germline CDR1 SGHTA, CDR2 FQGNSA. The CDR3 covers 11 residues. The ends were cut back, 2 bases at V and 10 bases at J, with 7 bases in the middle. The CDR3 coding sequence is TGTGCCAGCAGCTTACTGGGATCGCAGTATTTT. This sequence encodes CASSLLGSQYF.

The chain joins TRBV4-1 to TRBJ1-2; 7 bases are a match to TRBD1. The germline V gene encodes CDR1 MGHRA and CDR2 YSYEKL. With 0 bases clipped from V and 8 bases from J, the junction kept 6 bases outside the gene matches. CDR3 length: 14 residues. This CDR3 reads CASSQERQGDGYTF. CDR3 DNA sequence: TGCGCCAGCAGCCAAGAGCGACAGGGAGACGGCTACACCTTC.

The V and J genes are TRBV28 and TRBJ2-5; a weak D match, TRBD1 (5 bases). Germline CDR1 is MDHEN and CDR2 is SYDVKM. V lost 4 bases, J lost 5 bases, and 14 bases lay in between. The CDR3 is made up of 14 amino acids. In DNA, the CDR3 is TGTGCCAGCAGTTACCCCGCGTCAGGGGAGACCCAGTACTTC. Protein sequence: CASSYPASGETQYF.

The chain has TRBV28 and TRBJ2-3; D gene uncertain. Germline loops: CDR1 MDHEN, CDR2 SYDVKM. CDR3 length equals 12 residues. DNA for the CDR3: TGTGTCACCAGACCTAATAAAGATACGCAGTATTTT. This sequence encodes CVTRPNKDTQYF.

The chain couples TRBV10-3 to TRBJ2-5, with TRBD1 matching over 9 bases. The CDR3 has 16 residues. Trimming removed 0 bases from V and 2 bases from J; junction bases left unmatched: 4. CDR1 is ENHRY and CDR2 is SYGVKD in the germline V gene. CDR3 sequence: CAISESNRGLQETQYF. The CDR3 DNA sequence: TGTGCCATCAGTGAGTCCAACAGGGGGCTACAAGAGACCCAGTACTTC.